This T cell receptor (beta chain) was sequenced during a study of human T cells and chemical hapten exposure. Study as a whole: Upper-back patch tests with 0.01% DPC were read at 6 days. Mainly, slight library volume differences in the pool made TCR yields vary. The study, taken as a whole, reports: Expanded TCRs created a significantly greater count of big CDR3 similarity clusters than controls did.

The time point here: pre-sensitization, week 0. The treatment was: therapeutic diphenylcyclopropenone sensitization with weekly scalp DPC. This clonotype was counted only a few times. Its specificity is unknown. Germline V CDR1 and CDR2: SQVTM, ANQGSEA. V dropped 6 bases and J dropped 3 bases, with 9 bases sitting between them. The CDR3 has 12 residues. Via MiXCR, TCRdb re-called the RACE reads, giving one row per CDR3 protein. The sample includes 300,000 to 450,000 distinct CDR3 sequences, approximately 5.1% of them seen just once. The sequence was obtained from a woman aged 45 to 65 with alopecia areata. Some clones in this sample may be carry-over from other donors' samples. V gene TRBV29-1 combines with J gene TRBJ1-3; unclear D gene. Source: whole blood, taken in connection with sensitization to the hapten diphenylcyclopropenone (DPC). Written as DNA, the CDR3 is TGCAGCGTCAAGGCGGATGGAAACACCATATATTTT. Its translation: CSVKADGNTIYF.